One and the same sample provided the 24 T cell receptor beta chains below, sequenced in a study of cytomegalovirus exposure and HLA in healthy donors. Primers for the PCR totalled 60 Vbeta and 13 Jbeta. Only in-frame clones appear in the TCRdb table, and some are missing; sequencing was by immunoSEQ multiplex PCR. The table shows around 140,000 clones, with 78% occurring only once. The sequenced sample consisted of PBMCs. These receptors all stem from a female donor in good health and CMV-seronegative.

The chain is built from TRBV18 and TRBJ2-7; 7 nucleotides line up with TRBD1. V shed 4 bases and J 3 bases; nucleotides not matched to a gene: 9. Per the germline V gene, CDR1 is KGHSH and CDR2 is LQKENI. The CDR3 runs 15 residues. The CDR3 DNA reads as TGTGCCAGCTCACTGACCGGGACAGAGCACTACGAGCAGTACTTC. This sequence encodes CASSLTGTEHYEQYF.

The sample holds a few counts of this clone. The V and J genes are TRBV5-1 and TRBJ1-1; 7 nucleotides agree with TRBD1. V gave up 1 base and J gave up 5 bases; unmatched junction bases: 5. The germline V gene has CDR1 SGHRS and CDR2 YFSETQ. The CDR3 is made up of 14 amino acids. The CDR3 sequence: CASSLQGGITEAFF. CDR3 nucleotides: TGCGCCAGCAGCTTGCAGGGGGGCATTACTGAAGCTTTCTTT.

The V gene is TRBV7-9, the J gene TRBJ2-7, with TRBD1 identical over 9 bases. Per germline, CDR1 SEHNR and CDR2 FQNEAQ (reference sequence). Germline trimming cut 4 bases from V and 0 bases from J; bases unmatched to any gene: 7. The CDR3 is 16 amino acids. The CDR3 DNA is TGTGCCAGCAGCTGGATAAAGACAGGGGGCTCCTACGAGCAGTACTTC. Amino acids: CASSWIKTGGSYEQYF.

This clone was observed at least ten times. This chain uses TRBV10-1 with TRBJ1-1; maybe TRBD1 (5 bases). CDR1 is WNHNN and CDR2 is SYGVQD in the germline V gene (reference sequence). V was clipped by 6 bases and J by 6 bases, with 14 bases between them. The CDR3 is 13 amino acids. As DNA, the CDR3 is TGCGCCAGCAGGGGTTCAGGGTGCCCTGAAGCTTTCTTT. It translates to CASRGSGCPEAFF.

CDR3 residues: CASSLGQGNTEAFF. In DNA form, the CDR3 reads TGTGCCAGCAGCTTAGGACAGGGGAACACTGAAGCTTTCTTT. V and J are TRBV7-2 and TRBJ1-1, with TRBD1 matching over 7 bases. V lost 1 base and J lost 1; bases outside the gene matches: 0. The CDR3 has 14 amino acids. Germline assignment: CDR1 SGHTA and CDR2 FQGNSA. Full variable domain (rest looked up from reference TRBV7-2 and TRBJ1-1): GAGVSQSPSNKVTEKGKDVELRCDPISGHTALYWYRQSLGQGLEFLIYFQGNSAPDKSGLPSDRFSAERTGGSVSTLTIQRTQQEDSAVYLCASSLGQGNTEAFFGQGTRLTVV.

This clone occurred once. The chain uses TRBV15 and TRBJ2-3; possibly TRBD1 for D (6 bases). Germline loops: CDR1 LNHNV, CDR2 YYDKDF (reference sequence). Trimming removed 3 bases at V and 4 bases at J, with 8 bases between. The CDR3 runs 13 residues. The CDR3 sequence is CATSSAGADTQYF. The CDR3 DNA follows: TGTGCCACCAGCAGCGCAGGGGCAGATACGCAGTATTTT.

The chain uses TRBV5-1 and TRBJ2-3; maybe TRBD1 (6 bases). Deletions cut 2 bases from V and 3 bases from J, with 13 bases between. Germline V CDR1 and CDR2: SGHRS, YFSETQ. The CDR3 consists of 15 residues. This CDR3 is CASSLNRVVTDTQYF. In DNA, the CDR3 is TGCGCCAGCAGCTTAAACAGGGTTGTTACAGATACGCAGTATTTT.

This clone was seen once. The CDR3 bases are TGTGCCTGGGGATCTAGGGAGACCCAGTACTTC. This encodes CAWGSRETQYF. This chain joins TRBV30 and TRBJ2-5; D is unclear. The CDR3 contains 11 residues. Germline V gives CDR1 GTSNPN, CDR2 SVGIG (reference sequence). V was clipped by 5 bases and J by 5 bases, with 9 bases between them.

J is TRBJ2-5 and V is TRBV10-3; TRBD1 matches 7 bases. There are 12 residues in the CDR3. J was trimmed by 2 bases and V by 10 bases; bases with no gene match: 4. CDR1 is ENHRY and CDR2 is SYGVKD in the germline V gene. The DNA for the CDR3 is TGTGCCACCGCGGACAGGCAAGAGACCCAGTACTTC. Protein sequence: CATADRQETQYF.

The chain carries TRBV6-6 and TRBJ2-3, with D perhaps TRBD2 (5 bases). The V end lost 6 bases, the J end lost 4 bases, and 11 bases lay between the germline ends. The germline V gene encodes CDR1 MNHNY and CDR2 SVGAGI (reference sequence). The length of the CDR3 is 13 residues. CDR3 residues: CASRTLGPDTQYF. As DNA, the CDR3 is TGTGCCAGCAGAACACTAGGGCCAGATACGCAGTATTTT.

This chain links TRBV6-1 with TRBJ2-5, with D tentatively TRBD2 (5 bases). CDR1 is MNHNS, CDR2 SASEGT, per germline. With 1 base removed from V and 4 bases from J, the gap between germline ends came to 16 bases. This CDR3 has 16 residues. CDR3 in amino acids: CASSEGMGFGRETQYF. The CDR3 DNA sequence: TGTGCCAGCAGTGAAGGAATGGGATTTGGGAGAGAGACCCAGTACTTC.

This chain links TRBV5-8 with TRBJ1-2; 7 bases are shared with TRBD1. This CDR3 is 15 amino acids long. The V and J ends lost 4 bases and 7 bases, in that order; junction bases with no gene match: 13. Germline-derived CDR1 and CDR2 are SGHTS and YDEGEE. CDR3: CASSPGGTLTRGYTF. The CDR3 DNA follows: TGTGCCAGCAGCCCAGGGGGGACTCTAACGCGTGGCTACACCTTC.

The chain links TRBV5-1 to TRBJ1-2, with D perhaps matching TRBD1 (6 bases). The CDR3 runs 14 residues. In germline, CDR1 is SGHRS, CDR2 YFSETQ. V lost 0 bases to trimming and J lost 4 bases, with 10 bases between them. In DNA, the CDR3 is TGCGCCAGCAGCTTGGCTCAGGGGTCCTATGGCTACACCTTC. Translating it yields CASSLAQGSYGYTF.

The chain joins TRBV27 to TRBJ2-1; the D is unclear. The germline gives CDR1 MNHEY, CDR2 SMNVEV (reference sequence). This CDR3 has 14 residues. Trimming stripped 3 bases from V and 6 bases from J, with 12 bases between. CDR3 nucleotide sequence: TGTGCCAGCAGTTTCCGTCGTGTTTCCAATGAGCAGTTCTTC. Translation gives CASSFRRVSNEQFF.

This clone has only a few counts. The V call is TRBV5-1, the J call TRBJ1-5; the D gene is possibly TRBD1 (5 bases). The CDR3 spans 12 residues. The ends were cut back, 2 bases at V and 6 bases at J, with 6 bases in the middle. Germline loops: CDR1 SGHRS, CDR2 YFSETQ. Here the CDR3 DNA reads TGCGCCAGCAGCTTCACAGGTCAGCCCCAGCATTTT. This codes for CASSFTGQPQHF.

This clone was counted between two and nine times. V and J are TRBV6-5 and TRBJ1-1, with D uncertain. This CDR3 spans 16 amino acids. Trimming pared 2 bases from V and 0 bases from J, leaving 13 bases between. The germline V gene has CDR1 MNHEY and CDR2 SVGAGI. In nucleotides, the CDR3 is TGTGCCAGCAGTTACAGAGGTCCTTGGATGAACACTGAAGCTTTCTTT. Its protein is CASSYRGPWMNTEAFF.

V usage is TRBV15 and J usage is TRBJ1-2, with 8 bases that match TRBD1. Germline values: CDR1 LNHNV, CDR2 YYDKDF (reference sequence). The V and J ends lost 1 base and 7 bases, in that order; junction bases with no gene match: 14. CDR3 length: 17 residues. The CDR3 here is CATSRVAIQGGFRGYTF. CDR3 in DNA: TGTGCCACCAGCAGAGTGGCCATACAGGGGGGATTTCGTGGCTACACCTTC.

This clone was seen more than once but under ten times. The genes are TRBV7-6 and TRBJ1-3; 8 bases align to TRBD1. Germline CDR1 is SGHVS and CDR2 is FNYEAQ. The CDR3 length is 14 residues. Losses at the gene ends were 5 bases for V and 3 bases for J; bases not matched to a gene: 3. Here the CDR3 reads CASSRTGIGNTIYF. CDR3 in DNA: TGTGCCAGCAGCCGGACAGGGATTGGAAACACCATATATTTT. The full variable domain, with the rest looked up from reference TRBV7-6 and TRBJ1-3, is GAGVSQSPRYKVTKRGQDVALRCDPISGHVSLYWYRQALGQGPEFLTYFNYEAQQDKSGLPNDRFSAERPEGSISTLTIQRTEQRDSAMYRCASSRTGIGNTIYFGEGSWLTVV.

This clone has just a few counts. The CDR3 bases are TGCAGCGCATACAGGGGGAAATCTGAAGCTTTCTTT. It encodes CSAYRGKSEAFF. V usage is TRBV29-1 and J usage is TRBJ1-1, with 8 bases lining up with TRBD1. V dropped 7 bases and J dropped 6; count of bases not matched to a gene: 7. This CDR3 is 12 amino acids long. The germline gives CDR1 SQVTM, CDR2 ANQGSEA. Together with reference TRBV29-1 and TRBJ1-1, the CDR3 gives the full variable domain: SAVISQKPSRDICQRGTSLTIQCQVDSQVTMMFWYRQQPGQSLTLIATANQGSEATYESGFVIDKFPISRPNLTFSTLTVSNMSPEDSSIYLCSAYRGKSEAFFGQGTRLTVV.

The DNA for the CDR3 is TGCGCCAGCAGTGAGGTATATGGAGGTGAAGCTTTCTTT. This gives the protein CASSEVYGGEAFF. The chain recombines TRBV10-1 with TRBJ1-1; D unresolved. Trimming removed 2 bases from V and 7 bases from J, with 11 bases in between. The CDR3 runs 13 residues. Germline lookup yields CDR1 WNHNN and CDR2 SYGVQD (reference sequence).

The chain carries TRBV30 and TRBJ1-1, with TRBD1 matching over 9 bases. The CDR3 runs 13 residues. Germline V lookup: CDR1 GTSNPN, CDR2 SVGIG (reference sequence). V shed 2 bases and J 4 bases; nucleotides not matched to a gene: 2. The CDR3 sequence: CAWSKGQGTEAFF. The CDR3 DNA reads TGTGCCTGGAGTAAGGGACAGGGCACTGAAGCTTTCTTT.

CDR3 in amino acids: CASSSDGVGGEAFF. CDR3 DNA sequence: TGTGCCAGCAGCTCCGACGGGGTAGGAGGTGAAGCTTTCTTT. This chain uses TRBV7-9 with TRBJ1-1; D is uncertain. The CDR3 consists of 14 residues. CDR1 SEHNR and CDR2 FQNEAQ come from the germline V gene (reference sequence). V was cut by 4 bases and J by 7 bases, with 16 bases left in between.

V is TRBV19 and J is TRBJ1-3, with D hard to call. Trimming took 6 bases from V and 0 from J, leaving 9 bases between them. Per germline, CDR1 LNHDA and CDR2 SQIVND (reference sequence). This CDR3 spans 14 amino acids. CDR3 loop: CASSGRASGNTIYF. DNA for the CDR3: TGTGCCAGTAGCGGGAGGGCCTCTGGAAACACCATATATTTT.

V gene TRBV5-1 combines with J gene TRBJ2-3, with TRBD1 matching over 9 bases. The germline gives CDR1 SGHRS, CDR2 YFSETQ. The CDR3 runs to 17 residues. V lost 0 bases, J lost 7 bases, and 12 bases stayed unmatched. The CDR3 nucleotides are TGCGCCAGCAGCTTGGGGGCGGGACAGGGACTACACAATACGCAGTATTTT. Its protein product is CASSLGAGQGLHNTQYF.